The 8 T cell receptor beta chains below come from one sample, sequenced in a study of shared clonotypes between healthy human individuals. Assay: immunoSEQ multiplex PCR; the TCRdb copy retains only in-frame clones and omits some. The sample yields hundreds of thousands of clones, about 74% seen once. Sequences were obtained from PBMCs. These receptors all stem from a middle-aged woman in good health. Some clones in this sample may be carry-over from other donors' samples.

For the CDR3, the DNA is TGTGCTAGCGGGGGGGCCCTCCGCTCCGGGGAGCTGTTTTTT. It specifies CASGGALRSGELFF. The chain is built from TRBV30 and TRBJ2-2; 11 positions agree with TRBD2. The CDR3 loop spans 14 amino acids. From germline, CDR1 is GTSNPN and CDR2 SVGIG (reference sequence).

The count of this clone is one. A far larger clone is one base from this, pointing to a likely read error. J is TRBJ1-2 and V is TRBV6-5, with D perhaps matching TRBD1 (5 bases). In germline, CDR1 is MNHEY, CDR2 SVGAGI. CDR3 length: 13 amino acids. The DNA for the CDR3 is TGTGCCAGCAGTCCAGGGAAGTACTATGGCCACACCTTC. Translation gives CASSPGKYYGHTF.

The gene calls are TRBV13 and TRBJ2-2, with D unclear. CDR3 size: 15 residues. Trimming left V 0 bases short and J 1 base short, with 6 bases between. CDR1 PRHDT and CDR2 FYEKMQ come from the germline V gene (reference sequence). CDR3 in amino acids: CASSLGHRNTGELFF. The CDR3 DNA follows: TGTGCCAGCAGCTTAGGGCACAGGAACACCGGGGAGCTGTTTTTT. The full variable domain, its missing parts supplied by reference TRBV13 and TRBJ2-2, is AAGVIQSPRHLIKEKRETATLKCYPIPRHDTVYWYQQGPGQDPQFLISFYEKMQSDKGSIPDRFSAQQFSDYHSELNMSSLELGDSALYFCASSLGHRNTGELFFGEGSRLTVL.

This chain uses TRBV7-2 with TRBJ2-5; 11 nucleotides align to TRBD1. TRBJ2-7 explains the end of the DNA better; the J call may be wrong. Looked up from germline, CDR1 is SGHTA and CDR2 is FQGNSA. This CDR3 contains 17 residues. CDR3 region: CASSSSGRGTGGYEQYF. DNA of the CDR3: TGTGCCAGCAGCTCCTCCGGCCGCGGGACAGGGGGCTACGAGCAGTACTTC.

The chain carries TRBV10-2 and TRBJ2-7; TRBD2 matches 8 bases. Germline V lookup: CDR1 WSHSY, CDR2 SAAADI. The CDR3 totals 14 residues. V trimming: 7 bases; J trimming: 1 base; junction bases outside the gene matches: 6. CDR3 nucleotides: TGCGCCAGCACTCGGGAGGGCCGGTCCTACGAGCAGTACTTC. This codes for CASTREGRSYEQYF.

The chain uses TRBV28 and TRBJ2-7; tentatively, D is TRBD2 (5 bases). Trimming removed 1 base from V and 3 bases from J, with 7 bases in between. Germline CDR1 MDHEN, CDR2 SYDVKM. The CDR3 extends over 13 amino acids. The CDR3 region has the DNA TGTGCCAGCAGTTTATTAAGCGGCTACGAGCAGTACTTC. It translates to CASSLLSGYEQYF.

The rearrangement joins TRBV6-6 to TRBJ1-2, with D possibly matching TRBD1 (6 bases). The germline V gene encodes CDR1 MNHNY and CDR2 SVGAGI (reference sequence). The CDR3 extends over 12 amino acids. The V end lost 6 bases, the J end lost 6 bases, and 11 bases lay between the germline ends. The CDR3 reads CASSPRDNGYTF. In DNA form, the CDR3 reads TGTGCCAGCAGCCCCCGGGACAATGGCTACACCTTC.

As regards this clone: Other DNA sequences within the sample encode an identical CDR3. This rearrangement joins TRBV28 to TRBJ1-5; tentative D call: TRBD1 (5 bases). CDR1 and CDR2 (germline): MDHEN, SYDVKM. The V end was cut by 2 bases, the J end by 6 bases, with 5 bases between. The CDR3 covers 12 residues. The CDR3 is CASSLRGQPQHF. The CDR3 nucleotides are TGTGCCAGCAGTTTAAGGGGTCAGCCCCAGCATTTT.